Sequencing of this T cell receptor (beta chain) was carried out in a study of blood T cell repertoires in COVID-19. About the research overall: Collection of acute and convalescent COVID-19 samples took place in the United States, Italy and Spain. From T cells, B-cell-depleted T cells, or PBMCs came the material, which was cDNA or gDNA.

V gave up 4 bases and J gave up 0 bases, with 6 bases separating them. Germline CDR1 reads SNHLY; CDR2 reads FYNNEI. CDR3 size: 13 residues. In the original processing: Amplified reference gene primers provided the basis for estimating nucleated cell counts. Some clones are missing from TCRdb's copy, which holds only in-frame ones; the method was immunoSEQ multiplex PCR. That table is the source of V, J and clone size, and D and trimming were worked out from the DNA. The sample consists of 50,000 to 55,000 clones, 85% to 90% of them appearing once. This TCR was sampled from a man aged 45-65 years with acute or convalescent COVID-19. This rearrangement joins TRBV2 to TRBJ1-1, with D possibly TRBD1 on 5 matching bases. Specimen: peripheral blood. In DNA, the CDR3 is TGTGCCAGCAGTGCCAGGGTGAACACTGAAGCTTTCTTT. Its translation: CASSARVNTEAFF. The variable domain in full, with the rest retrieved from reference TRBV2 and TRBJ1-1, is EPEVTQTPSHQVTQMGQEVILRCVPISNHLYFYWYRQILGQKVEFLVSFYNNEISEKSEIFDDQFSVERPDGSNFTLKIRSTKLEDSAMYFCASSARVNTEAFFGQGTRLTVV.